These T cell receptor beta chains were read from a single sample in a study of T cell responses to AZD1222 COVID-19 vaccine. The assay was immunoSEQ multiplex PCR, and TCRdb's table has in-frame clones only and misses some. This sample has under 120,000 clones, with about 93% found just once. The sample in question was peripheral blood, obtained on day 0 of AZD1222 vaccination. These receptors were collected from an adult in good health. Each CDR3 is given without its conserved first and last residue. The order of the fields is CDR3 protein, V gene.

cdr3_aa: ASSFGTAYGYT
v_call: TRBV7-9

cdr3_aa: ASSLVEGTDTQY
v_call: TRBV11-3

cdr3_aa: ASRLNSNQPQH
v_call: TRBV5-1

cdr3_aa: ASSLDGRMGSGGYT
v_call: TRBV28

cdr3_aa: AWRYRTGFSGNTIY
v_call: TRBV30

cdr3_aa: ASSERRGGPYEQY
v_call: TRBV2

cdr3_aa: ASKGWTNQPQH
v_call: TRBV12-3/TRBV12-4

cdr3_aa: ASSLNPSGVTGELF
v_call: TRBV11-2

cdr3_aa: ASSAVFFEGYGYT
v_call: TRBV5-6

cdr3_aa: AISDPGGATDPSYNEQF
v_call: TRBV10-3

cdr3_aa: ASSALAGINEQF
v_call: TRBV2

cdr3_aa: ASSLAGVQETQY
v_call: TRBV27

cdr3_aa: ASSVNMREQY
v_call: TRBV9

cdr3_aa: ASSSVAGGGDEQF
v_call: TRBV5-4

cdr3_aa: ASSDASGGADEQY
v_call: TRBV6-1

cdr3_aa: ASGQGTAQPQH
v_call: TRBV12-5

cdr3_aa: ASSSGGGTNIAKNIQY
v_call: TRBV5-4

cdr3_aa: ASSLGGLLGTDTQY
v_call: TRBV7-2

cdr3_aa: ASSVEKGPGNTIY
v_call: TRBV9

cdr3_aa: SVASGEAF
v_call: TRBV29-1

cdr3_aa: ASRQGGNEQF
v_call: TRBV6-6

cdr3_aa: ASSTGTAYGYT
v_call: TRBV19

cdr3_aa: ASSERNREQF
v_call: TRBV28

cdr3_aa: ATTGGSGYT
v_call: TRBV27

cdr3_aa: ASSGPGRAYSPLH
v_call: TRBV10-2

cdr3_aa: AWEQGYSGNTIY
v_call: TRBV30

cdr3_aa: ASSASQTGDSEAF
v_call: TRBV18

cdr3_aa: ASSPQQEVLPYGYT
v_call: TRBV18

cdr3_aa: ASTGQFSQPQH
v_call: TRBV28

cdr3_aa: ATSSSLRTLINSRVTDTQY
v_call: TRBV15

cdr3_aa: ASSLQGMNTEAF
v_call: TRBV13

cdr3_aa: ASSLGLLMEETQY
v_call: TRBV28

cdr3_aa: ASSYFRLADYNEQF
v_call: TRBV6-2/TRBV6-3

cdr3_aa: ATSDRGGSYNEQF
v_call: TRBV24-1

cdr3_aa: ASSVAQRGSYNEQF
v_call: TRBV9

cdr3_aa: ASSPANKHEQY
v_call: TRBV5-8

cdr3_aa: ASSLGAGDYEQY
v_call: TRBV7-3

cdr3_aa: ASSPGQGAYATNEKLF
v_call: TRBV5-8

cdr3_aa: ASSLGAGADTQY
v_call: TRBV5-5

cdr3_aa: ASSSTPRPPTWANQPQH
v_call: TRBV28

cdr3_aa: ASSEGTEPNEQF
v_call: TRBV6-4

cdr3_aa: ASSTQAGAGEQY
v_call: TRBV19

cdr3_aa: ASSLARGTAGGNEKLF
v_call: TRBV7-2

cdr3_aa: ASSPGRGVVTEAF
v_call: TRBV11-3

cdr3_aa: ASSLIETQY
v_call: TRBV12-3/TRBV12-4

cdr3_aa: ASSSLEGAYNEQF
v_call: TRBV7-9

cdr3_aa: ASSQYWRDTEAF
v_call: TRBV3-1/TRBV3-2

cdr3_aa: ASSLRFGDEQY
v_call: TRBV7-2